These T cell receptor beta chains were read from a single sample in a study of blood T cell repertoires in COVID-19. Data came from immunoSEQ multiplex PCR; TCRdb stores just in-frame clones and leaves some out. Of about 200,000 clones detected, roughly 89% appear once; the ten largest clones hold about 6.5%. The specimen was peripheral blood. The receptors derive from a man in his 60s who had recovered from COVID-19. CDR3s include the opening cysteine and the closing phenylalanine or tryptophan. Fields, in order: J gene, V gene, CDR3 protein.

TRBJ1-2,TRBV6-5,CASSLGQGALGYTF
TRBJ1-4,TRBV7-6,CASSPPGQGDEKLFF
TRBJ2-1,TRBV5-4,CASSLEAQGAYNEQFF
TRBJ1-2,TRBV6-5,CASSYQPGQGASGYTF
TRBJ1-5,TRBV30,CAWSVYRGASNQPQHF
TRBJ1-2,TRBV5-6,CASTQLPGQGSYGYTF
TRBJ1-5,TRBV28,CASSSDVGQGARPQHF
TRBJ1-6,TRBV3-1/TRBV3-2,CASSPGQGGSPLHF
TRBJ2-5,TRBV3-1/TRBV3-2,CASSQHGGKETQYF
TRBJ1-6,TRBV5-1,CASSSRGNSYNSPLHF
TRBJ2-2,TRBV7-3,CASRQLAGGAGELFF
TRBJ1-5,TRBV6-6,CASIDGNSNQPQHF
TRBJ2-7,TRBV9,CASSDDRAYEQYF
TRBJ1-6,TRBV3-1/TRBV3-2,CASSWTGGSSPLHF
TRBJ1-5,TRBV5-6,CASSLAGGDQPQHF
TRBJ1-2,TRBV6-5,CASSPTTGGLGYTF
TRBJ2-2,TRBV7-3,CASSLTGRLTGELFF
TRBJ2-5,TRBV9,CASSGGLAGQETQYF
TRBJ1-2,TRBV10-3,CAIRGTRGPANYGYTF
TRBJ2-5,TRBV4-2,CASSQVQGAEETQYF
TRBJ2-3,TRBV5-1,CASSLFLAGATDTQYF
TRBJ1-6,TRBV18,CASSPRAGEYNSPLHF
TRBJ1-2,TRBV9,CASSVTPEQIHTF
TRBJ2-1,TRBV5-8,CASRDFARPREGQFF
TRBJ2-7,TRBV7-8,CASRKDRSTYEQYF
TRBJ1-5,TRBV11-1,CASSSLNQPQHF
TRBJ1-3,TRBV9,CASSVEGSSGNTIYF
TRBJ2-1,TRBV28,CAAWGLARGAYNEQFF
TRBJ2-2,TRBV7-7,CASSLAGSGELFF
TRBJ1-2,TRBV7-2,CASSPQGAAYGYTF
TRBJ1-2,TRBV3-1/TRBV3-2,CASSQEGSYYTF
TRBJ1-2,TRBV28,CASALLRGNYGYTF
TRBJ2-2,TRBV4-1,CASSQGIFSGTNTGELFF
TRBJ1-4,TRBV5-8,CASSKRQGRSANEKLFF
TRBJ2-2,TRBV19,CASSHPPGLTTGELFF
TRBJ2-7,TRBV9,CASSSVPGQGAYEQYF
TRBJ2-2,TRBV9,CASSVDPGKLSGELFF
TRBJ2-1,TRBV19,CASGITLYNEQFF
TRBJ2-6,TRBV7-3,CASSHTGTGVPGANVLTF
TRBJ1-5,TRBV18,CASSGREDQPQHF
TRBJ2-3,TRBV28,CAAIPSGTSGMGTDTQYF
TRBJ2-6,TRBV9,CASSVTRDRRFSGANVLTF
TRBJ2-5,TRBV2,CASSEGWSGGAGETQYF
TRBJ2-3,TRBV3-1/TRBV3-2,CASSPPGRRADTQYF
TRBJ1-2,TRBV7-8,CASSRGTGGYTF
TRBJ2-7,TRBV5-1,CASSSGGAYEQYF
TRBJ1-2,TRBV27,CASRFSYADGYTF
TRBJ1-5,TRBV12-5,CASGFREQPQHF
TRBJ2-1,TRBV11-3,CASSSSTSGSSEQFF
TRBJ1-5,TRBV27,CASRPRPGAFSNQPQHF
TRBJ2-7,TRBV5-8,CASSPGQRRSYEQYF
TRBJ2-7,TRBV27,CASSPQGVRGRRVTYEQYF
TRBJ1-3,TRBV7-9,CASSSAFSRASGNTIYF
TRBJ2-2,TRBV6-5,CASKGLAVNTGELFF
TRBJ2-1,TRBV2,CASSGRVGLAGNLGVYNEQFF
TRBJ2-7,TRBV4-2,CASSQGTGLEQYF
TRBJ1-2,TRBV9,CASSVDAGRGYGYTF
TRBJ2-7,TRBV7-2,CASSLAVTGGPYEQYF